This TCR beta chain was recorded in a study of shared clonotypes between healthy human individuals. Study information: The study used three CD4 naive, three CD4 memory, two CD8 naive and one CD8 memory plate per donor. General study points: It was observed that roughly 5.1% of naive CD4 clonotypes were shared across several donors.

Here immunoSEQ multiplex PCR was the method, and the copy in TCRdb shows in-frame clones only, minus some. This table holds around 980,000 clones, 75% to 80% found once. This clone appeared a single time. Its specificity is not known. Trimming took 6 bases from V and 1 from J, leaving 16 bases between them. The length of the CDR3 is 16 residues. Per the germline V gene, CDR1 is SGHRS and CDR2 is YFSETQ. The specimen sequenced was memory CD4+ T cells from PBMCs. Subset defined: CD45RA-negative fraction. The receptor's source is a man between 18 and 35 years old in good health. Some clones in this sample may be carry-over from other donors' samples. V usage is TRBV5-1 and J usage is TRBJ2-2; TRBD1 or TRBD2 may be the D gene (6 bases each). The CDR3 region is CASTSRGPGNTGELFF. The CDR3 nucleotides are TGCGCCAGCACCAGTCGGGGGCCAGGGAACACCGGGGAGCTGTTTTTT.